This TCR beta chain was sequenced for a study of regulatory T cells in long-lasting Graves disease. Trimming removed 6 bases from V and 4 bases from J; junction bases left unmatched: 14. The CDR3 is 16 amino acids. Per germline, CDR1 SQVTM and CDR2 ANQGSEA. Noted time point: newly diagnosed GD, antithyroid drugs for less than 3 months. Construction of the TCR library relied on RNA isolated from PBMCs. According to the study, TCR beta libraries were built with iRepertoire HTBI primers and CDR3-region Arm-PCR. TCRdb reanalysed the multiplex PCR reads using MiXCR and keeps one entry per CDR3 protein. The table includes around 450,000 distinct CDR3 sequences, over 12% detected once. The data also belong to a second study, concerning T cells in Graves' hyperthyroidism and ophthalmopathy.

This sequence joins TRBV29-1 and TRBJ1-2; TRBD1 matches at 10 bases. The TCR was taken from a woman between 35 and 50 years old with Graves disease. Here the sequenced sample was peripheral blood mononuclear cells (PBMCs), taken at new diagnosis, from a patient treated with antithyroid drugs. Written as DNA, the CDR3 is TGCAGCGTCCGAGAGACAGGGGGCTCCCTCGTCTATGGCTACACCTTC. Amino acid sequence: CSVRETGGSLVYGYTF.